The rows below give T cell receptor beta chains drawn from one sample of a study of OX40 agonist ivuxolimab in advanced cancers. Libraries were prepared by immunoSEQ multiplex PCR; TCRdb keeps only in-frame clonotypes and omits some of them. The table includes tens of thousands of clones, approximately 87% detected once. The material sequenced was CD4+ or CD8+ T cells sorted from blood, taken in a trial of the OX40 agonist ivuxolimab. The origin of the receptors is an adult with an advanced solid tumor such as melanoma, head and neck, liver or kidney cancer. The CDR3 runs from the conserved cysteine through the conserved F or W. Each record gives: V gene, J gene, D gene, CDR3 DNA, CDR3 protein. The D gene is left open where the match is weak.

TRBV5-6	TRBJ1-1	TRBD1	TGTGCCAGCAGCTTAGTTTACCAGGGGGCCGCTGAAGCTTTCTTT	CASSLVYQGAAEAFF
TRBV18	TRBJ2-2	.	TGTGCCAGCTCACCATATGCAGGGCGGGCCGCGAACACCGGGGAGCTGTTTTTT	CASSPYAGRAANTGELFF
TRBV7-8	TRBJ1-1	.	TGTGCCAGCAGCTTATTTGACGGGTTAGGCACTGAAGCTTTCTTT	CASSLFDGLGTEAFF
TRBV6-5	TRBJ1-2	TRBD1	TGTGCCAGCAGTTACGGGGACAGAGCTTTCTATGGCTACACCTTC	CASSYGDRAFYGYTF
TRBV7-2	TRBJ2-5	.	TGTGCCAGCAGCCCTTGGGGGATCGTGACCCAGTACTTC	CASSPWGIVTQYF
TRBV28	TRBJ1-2	.	TGTGCCAGCAGTGGAGGACTGGGCTATGGCTACACCTTC	CASSGGLGYGYTF
TRBV5-1	TRBJ2-7	.	TGCGCCAGCAGCCCCCAGCAGGCCCGGTTGGGCGAGCAGTACTTC	CASSPQQARLGEQYF
TRBV6-5	TRBJ1-3	.	TGTGCCAGCAGTTACCGAGAAGGTGGAAACACCATATATTTT	CASSYREGGNTIYF
TRBV6-6	TRBJ2-1	TRBD2	TGTGCCAGCAGCCCAGCGGGAGGGGAGCAGTTCTTC	CASSPAGGEQFF
TRBV5-1	TRBJ2-5	.	TGCGCCAGCAGCTCTGCGTACCAAGAGACCCAGTACTTC	CASSSAYQETQYF
TRBV5-1	TRBJ2-7	TRBD1	TGCGCCAGCAGCTTGGTGGGACAGGGACCAAACGAGCAGTACTTC	CASSLVGQGPNEQYF
TRBV5-1	TRBJ1-3	.	TGCGCCAGCAGCTTGGACGGAGCCCCAGGAAACACCATATATTTT	CASSLDGAPGNTIYF
TRBV5-4	TRBJ2-3	.	TGTGCCAGCAGCTTGGCCAGTGGGCCGGGAGATACGCAGTATTTT	CASSLASGPGDTQYF
TRBV7-8	TRBJ1-4	TRBD1	TGTGCCAGCAGCCGAGTCAGGGGGGCAGAGGAAAAACTGTTTTTT	CASSRVRGAEEKLFF
TRBV7-6	TRBJ2-1	TRBD2	TGTGCCAGCAGCCCGACTAGCGGGGGGCCGTCCAATGAGCAGTTCTTC	CASSPTSGGPSNEQFF
TRBV19	TRBJ2-6	.	TGTGCCAGTAGCCCCGGGCCTCGACAGGGGGCCAACGTCCTGACTTTC	CASSPGPRQGANVLTF
TRBV27	TRBJ1-2	.	TGTGCCAGCAGTTTATATATCGACTATGGCTACACCTTC	CASSLYIDYGYTF
TRBV7-2	TRBJ1-2	.	TGTGCCAGCAGCTCCAACCAAATCTATGGCTACACCTTC	CASSSNQIYGYTF
TRBV18	TRBJ1-6	TRBD1	TGTGCCAGCTCATTCCAGGGGGGCGCCCGAAATAATTCACCCCTCCACTTT	CASSFQGGARNNSPLHF
TRBV18	TRBJ2-5	.	TGTGCCAGCTCACCGGAAGAGACCCAGTACTTC	CASSPEETQYF
TRBV18	TRBJ2-7	TRBD1	TGTGCCAGCTCCCTAGGGACAGGGGAATACGAGCAGTACTTC	CASSLGTGEYEQYF